This T cell receptor (beta chain) was sequenced for a study of shared clonotypes between healthy human individuals. Looked up from germline, CDR1 is SGHTS and CDR2 is YDEGEE. The V and J ends lost 0 bases and 0 bases, in that order; junction bases with no gene match: 8. The CDR3 has 17 amino acids. Produced via immunoSEQ multiplex PCR; TCRdb's table is partial and in-frame only. This table holds more than 400,000 clones, 78% found once. This receptor was obtained from a woman between 40 and 55 years old in good health. Some clones in this sample may be carry-over from other donors' samples. The chain has TRBV5-8 and TRBJ2-7, with TRBD1 identical over 8 bases. What was sequenced was PBMCs. CDR3 nucleotides: TGTGCCAGCAGCTTGGATTTCGGACAGGGAAGCTCCTACGAGCAGTACTTC. Its translation: CASSLDFGQGSSYEQYF.